The T cell receptor (beta chain) under discussion was sequenced for a study of blood T cell repertoires in COVID-19. Across the study: The samples span acute and convalescent COVID-19 from the United States, Italy and Spain. PBMCs, B-cell-depleted T cells, or T cells provided the cDNA or gDNA that made up the material.

Seattle-derived patients entered the study during active infection and were followed longitudinally. CDR1 is MNHEY, CDR2 SVGAGI, per germline. V was trimmed by 5 bases and J by 4 bases, leaving 14 bases between them. The CDR3 is 14 residues long. Clones were sequenced by immunoSEQ multiplex PCR, and TCRdb holds only the in-frame ones, with some missing. The table lists some 65,000 clones, about 86% of them singletons. Material for sequencing was peripheral blood. The receptor was isolated from a man aged 35-49 years with COVID-19, enrolled during active disease. V usage is TRBV6-5 and J usage is TRBJ2-5; possibly TRBD2 for D (5 bases). The CDR3 DNA follows: TGTGCCAGCAGTCCCCGGGTAGCGCGAGAGACCCAGTACTTC. Encoded protein: CASSPRVARETQYF.